This TCR beta chain appears in the sequencing data of a study of cytomegalovirus exposure and HLA in healthy donors. This clone showed up just a few times. What it recognizes is unknown. Vbeta (60) and Jbeta (13) primers were used in the PCR. Clones were sequenced by immunoSEQ multiplex PCR, and TCRdb holds only the in-frame ones, with some missing. The table has some 150,000 clones, approximately 79% seen once. General study points: The authors later found HLA-associated TCR beta chains more clonally expanded than equally common others.

CDR1 and CDR2 (germline): SGHDN, FVKESK. This CDR3 has 14 amino acids. V was shortened by 0 bases and J by 3 bases, with 9 bases between the two germline ends. The J gene is TRBJ2-7, the V gene TRBV14; D not resolved. The source material was PBMCs. This TCR was recovered from a man in his fifties or sixties in good health and CMV-seropositive. CDR3 DNA sequence: TGTGCCAGCAGCCAAGAAGGAGAGTTCTACGAGCAGTACTTC. This sequence encodes CASSQEGEFYEQYF.